Sequencing of this TCR beta chain was carried out in a study of CD4 T cells in relation to SARS-CoV-2 and coronaviruses. Notes on this clone: No antigen is known for it.

Trimming left V 6 bases short and J 5 bases short, with 13 bases between. CDR1 and CDR2 (germline): MGHRA, YSYEKL. CDR3 length: 13 amino acids. Overall study results and limits: Monoreactive clones expanded significantly more to SARS-CoV-2 than crossreactive clones did. Samples before the pandemic and after infection were not matched within any donor. The cross-reactivity analysis covered only spike protein, not other viral proteins.

Before the COVID-19 pandemic, during about 2011-2019, CD4+ T cells were taken from unexposed donors. CD4 enrichment then naive enrichment separated naive from memory CD4+ cells. The data were produced by immunoSEQ multiplex PCR, yet TCRdb's version contains in-frame clones alone and is incomplete. The sample carries around 70,000 clones, over 80% recorded once. The sequence came from a human donor in good health. The rearrangement uses TRBV4-1 and TRBJ1-2, with D unresolved. Specimen: memory CD4+ T cells from PBMCs. The CDR3 bases are TGCGCCAGCAGTCTTGACGGATCATATGGCTACACCTTC. Translating gives CASSLDGSYGYTF.